A selection of T cell receptor beta chains follows, all from one sample in a study of long-term antiretroviral therapy in people with HIV. Clones were sequenced by immunoSEQ multiplex PCR, and TCRdb holds only the in-frame ones, with some missing. The repertoire consists of about 43,000 clones, with 86% occurring once and the leading ten covering about 5%. This material consisted of unsorted PBMCs, taken 0.1 years before starting antiretroviral therapy. All receptors come from a woman aged 50 to 60 with HIV. CDR3s include the opening cysteine and the closing phenylalanine or tryptophan. D genes are given only for firm matches. Clone size is not always given. Where it is, it says once, few, many or a class for expanded clones.

size	V	D	length	J	CDR3	DNA
.	TRBV6-5	.	16	TRBJ2-7	CASSYSKARSFYEQYF	TGTGCCAGCAGTTACTCGAAGGCGCGGTCCTTCTACGAGCAGTACTTC
.	TRBV11-1	TRBD1	16	TRBJ2-1	CASSLRRGYRGGEQFF	TGTGCCAGCAGCTTACGACGAGGGTACAGGGGTGGTGAGCAGTTCTTC
.	TRBV5-1	TRBD2	16	TRBJ2-1	CASSPKTSGDYNEQFF	TGCGCCAGCAGCCCTAAGACTAGCGGGGACTACAATGAGCAGTTCTTC
.	TRBV11-2	.	12	TRBJ2-3	CASSPEVHTQYF	TGTGCCAGCAGCCCGGAGGTTCATACGCAGTATTTT
.	TRBV10-1	.	14	TRBJ2-7	CASSAFGGPYEQYF	TGCGCCAGCAGTGCGTTCGGGGGCCCCTACGAGCAGTACTTC
.	TRBV5-8	.	11	TRBJ2-7	CASKGVDEQYF	TGTGCCAGCAAGGGGGTGGACGAGCAGTACTTC
.	TRBV2	TRBD1	16	TRBJ2-1	CASINPRGFSYNEQFF	TGTGCCAGCATTAATCCCAGGGGGTTTTCCTACAATGAGCAGTTCTTC
.	TRBV7-2	.	13	TRBJ1-6	CASSPNADSPLHF	TGTGCCAGCAGCCCCAACGCTGATTCACCCCTCCACTTT
.	TRBV6-5	.	16	TRBJ2-7	CASSSPGQYLAYEQYF	TGTGCCAGCAGTTCCCCTGGACAGTACCTTGCCTACGAGCAGTACTTC
.	TRBV7-8	.	15	TRBJ1-1	CASSLAGSGYTEAFF	TGTGCCAGCAGCTTAGCGGGCTCAGGGTACACTGAAGCTTTCTTT
.	TRBV7-2	TRBD2	15	TRBJ2-3	CASSLGLAGGDTQYF	TGTGCCAGCAGCTTAGGACTAGCGGGGGGAGATACGCAGTATTTT
.	TRBV6-5	TRBD1	13	TRBJ1-1	CASREGAVGEAFF	TGTGCCAGCAGAGAGGGGGCGGTCGGTGAAGCTTTCTTT
once	TRBV4-2	TRBD2	18	TRBJ2-3	CASSPGGTGGGASGGQYF	TGTGCCAGCAGCCCAGGCGGGACTGGCGGGGGGGCTTCCGGGGGGCAGTATTTT
.	TRBV7-2	TRBD1	16	TRBJ1-3	CASSFNPQGAGNTIYF	TGTGCCAGCAGCTTTAATCCCCAGGGGGCTGGAAACACCATATATTTT
.	TRBV19	TRBD1	14	TRBJ2-7	CASSPTGNPYEQYF	TGTGCCAGTAGTCCGACAGGGAATCCCTACGAGCAGTACTTC
.	TRBV7-8	.	19	TRBJ2-7	CASSNTTRKGPKSSYEQYF	TGTGCCAGCAGCAATACGACTAGAAAGGGGCCTAAAAGCTCCTACGAGCAGTACTTC
.	TRBV20-1	.	11	TRBJ1-4	CSAGVGEKLFF	TGCAGTGCGGGGGTGGGGGAAAAACTGTTTTTT
.	TRBV5-1	TRBD2	16	TRBJ2-3	CASSPASGGETDTQYF	TGCGCCAGCAGCCCGGCTAGCGGGGGGGAAACAGATACGCAGTATTTT
.	TRBV29-1	.	15	TRBJ2-1	CSADRAQRKYNEQFF	TGCAGCGCTGACCGGGCTCAGCGGAAATACAATGAGCAGTTCTTC
few	TRBV5-4	TRBD1	16	TRBJ1-2	CASSGGTGDSNYGYTF	TGTGCCAGCAGCGGAGGGACAGGAGACTCCAACTATGGCTACACCTTC
.	TRBV7-6	TRBD1	20	TRBJ1-2	CASSFAPRTGVGIANYGYTF	TGTGCCAGCAGCTTCGCGCCAAGAACAGGGGTGGGCATAGCTAACTATGGCTACACCTTC
few	TRBV30	.	12	TRBJ1-1	CAWNSGGDASFF	TGTGCCTGGAATTCGGGGGGCGACGCGTCTTTCTTT
.	TRBV4-3	.	14	TRBJ1-3	CASSHTGPGNTIYF	TGCGCCAGCAGTCACACAGGGCCTGGAAACACCATATATTTT
.	TRBV6-1	TRBD1	14	TRBJ2-7	CASSEMGQSNEQYF	TGTGCCAGCAGTGAAATGGGACAGAGCAACGAGCAGTACTTC
.	TRBV9	.	14	TRBJ1-3	CASSVEGYGNTIYF	TGTGCCAGCAGCGTAGAAGGTTACGGAAACACCATATATTTT
.	TRBV4-1	TRBD2	18	TRBJ2-5	CASSQDGPIAGGAETQYF	TGCGCCAGCAGCCAAGATGGGCCCATAGCGGGGGGTGCCGAGACCCAGTACTTC
.	TRBV18	TRBD2	15	TRBJ2-3	CASSPQTSGGRTQYF	TGTGCCAGCTCACCACAGACTAGCGGGGGGCGTACGCAGTATTTT
.	TRBV5-4	.	14	TRBJ2-7	CASSITGTNYEQYF	TGTGCCAGCAGCATCACCGGGACAAACTACGAGCAGTACTTC
.	TRBV2	.	15	TRBJ1-1	CASKGTAIGYTEAFF	TGTGCCAGCAAGGGCACAGCGATAGGGTACACTGAAGCTTTCTTT
.	TRBV7-2	.	13	TRBJ1-1	CASRITDSVPAFF	TGTGCCAGCCGAATTACAGATTCGGTTCCGGCTTTCTTT
once	TRBV5-1	.	15	TRBJ2-3	CASSFQFPSTDTQYF	TGCGCCAGCAGCTTTCAGTTTCCTAGCACAGATACGCAGTATTTT
.	TRBV7-2	.	16	TRBJ2-2	CASSKGNRGYTGELFF	TGTGCCAGCAGTAAGGGAAATCGGGGTTACACCGGGGAGCTGTTTTTT
.	TRBV5-6	TRBD2	14	TRBJ2-1	CASSPSGGGNEQFF	TGTGCCAGCAGCCCCAGTGGGGGGGGGAATGAGCAGTTCTTC
.	TRBV5-4	TRBD2	15	TRBJ2-7	CASSLPMGTSYEQYF	TGTGCCAGCAGCCTACCGATGGGGACTAGCTACGAGCAGTACTTC
.	TRBV5-4	.	16	TRBJ1-4	CASSTFKGASNEKLFF	TGTGCCAGCAGCACCTTTAAAGGGGCCTCTAATGAAAAACTGTTTTTT
.	TRBV15	.	17	TRBJ1-3	CATSREPTGLSGNTIYF	TGTGCCACCAGCAGAGAGCCTACAGGGCTCTCTGGAAACACCATATATTTT
few	TRBV7-6	.	13	TRBJ1-2	CASSERGYYGYTF	TGTGCCAGCAGCGAAAGGGGATATTATGGCTACACCTTC
.	TRBV19	TRBD1	16	TRBJ1-6	CASSIMSGQGFPPLHF	TGTGCCAGTAGTATAATGTCGGGACAGGGATTCCCACCCCTCCACTTT
.	TRBV12-5	.	17	TRBJ2-7	CASGLASTPLADYEQYF	TGTGCTAGTGGTTTGGCAAGCACTCCGCTGGCAGACTACGAGCAGTACTTC
.	TRBV7-9	TRBD1	16	TRBJ2-1	CASSRLTGQAYNEQFF	TGTGCCAGCAGCCGGTTGACGGGACAGGCCTACAATGAGCAGTTCTTC
.	TRBV9	TRBD2	17	TRBJ2-3	CASSPGAAGGRTDTQYF	TGTGCCAGCAGCCCAGGGGCGGCGGGGGGACGCACAGATACGCAGTATTTT